These 23 T cell receptor beta chains came from one sample sequenced in a study of siplizumab effects on memory and regulatory T cells. Sequencing was performed with immunoSEQ multiplex PCR; in TCRdb, only in-frame clones are kept and a portion is missing. Among about 100,000 clones listed, about 91% were seen once. Sequencing was carried out using CD4+ T cells sorted from blood. Receptors originate from a human donor in good health.

The chain employs TRBV6-4 and TRBJ2-3; D unclear. Germline lookup yields CDR1 MRHNA and CDR2 SNTAGT. V shed 4 bases and J shed 3 bases, with 8 bases lying between them. The CDR3 spans 13 residues. CDR3 nucleotides: TGTGCCAGCAGTGCGGATGGGACAGATACGCAGTATTTT. This codes for CASSADGTDTQYF.

This sequence joins TRBV9 and TRBJ1-1; no reliable D call. The V gene's germline CDR1 is SGDLS and CDR2 YYNGEE. The CDR3 totals 13 residues. Trimming shortened V by 3 bases and J by 2 bases, and 8 bases separated the two germline ends. The CDR3 DNA follows: TGTGCCAGCAGCGCCCAGTCCAACACTGAAGCTTTCTTT. This translates into CASSAQSNTEAFF.

The genes are TRBV2 and TRBJ2-3; D gene uncertain. The CDR3 is made up of 11 amino acids. Trimming removed 6 bases at V and 3 bases at J, with 4 bases between. Germline-derived CDR1 and CDR2 are SNHLY and FYNNEI. This CDR3 reads CASRETDTQYF. Written as DNA, the CDR3 is TGTGCCAGCAGAGAAACAGATACGCAGTATTTT.

The rearrangement uses TRBV5-4 and TRBJ2-1; 7 bases match TRBD2. CDR3 length equals 16 residues. The ends lost 0 bases at V and 8 bases at J; junction bases unmatched: 11. From germline, CDR1 is SGHNT and CDR2 YYREEE (reference sequence). CDR3 nucleotide sequence: TGTGCCAGCAGCTTGGCGGGGGGATATATGAGGGATGAGCAGTTCTTC. Residues: CASSLAGGYMRDEQFF.

This sequence joins TRBV21-1 and TRBJ1-5; the table's TRBD1 call for D was not verified on the DNA. TRBV21-1 is an annotated pseudogene. The CDR3 covers 14 residues. CDR3 DNA: TGTGCCAGCAGCGCTGGACAGGGGAGGAAGCCCCAGCATTTT. Residues: CASSAGQGRKPQHF.

J is TRBJ2-3 and V is TRBV6-4, with 15 bases that match TRBD2. Trimming removed 1 base from V and 6 bases from J; junction bases left unmatched: 5. Germline V gives CDR1 MRHNA, CDR2 SNTAGT. This CDR3 region has 17 residues. The CDR3 DNA follows: TGTGCCAGCAGTGACTGGACTAGCGGGGGGGCATGGGATACGCAGTATTTT. This translates into CASSDWTSGGAWDTQYF.

The chain joins TRBV5-1 to TRBJ1-2, with TRBD1 matching over 10 bases. The CDR3 loop spans 16 amino acids. The germline V gene has CDR1 SGHRS and CDR2 YFSETQ. With V trimmed by 4 bases and J by 8 bases, 14 bases remained unmatched. The CDR3 region has the DNA TGCGCCAGCAGCCCCACGCCGGAAGGGGACAGGGGAGGCTACACCTTC. Its protein product is CASSPTPEGDRGGYTF.

This clone has just a few counts. The V gene is TRBV4-3, the J gene TRBJ1-2; D is possibly TRBD1 (5 bases). CDR3 length: 15 amino acids. The germline V gene has CDR1 LGHNA and CDR2 YSLEER. The V gene lost 0 bases and the J gene lost 7 bases, with 15 bases spanning the gap. In DNA form, the CDR3 reads TGCGCCAGCAGCCAAGATGACCAGGGAGTGGGTGGCTACACCTTC. Translation: CASSQDDQGVGGYTF.

The J gene is TRBJ2-7, the V gene TRBV10-3; 7 bases match TRBD1. Germline CDR1 reads ENHRY; CDR2 reads SYGVKD. The CDR3 totals 11 residues. The V and J ends lost 6 bases and 5 bases, in that order; junction bases with no gene match: 1. The CDR3 region is CAIRTGNEQYF. The CDR3 nucleotides read TGTGCCATCAGGACAGGGAACGAGCAGTACTTC.

The chain has TRBV19 and TRBJ1-1, with a tentative D call TRBD1 (5 bases). V gave up 6 bases and J gave up 4 bases, with 15 bases separating them. The CDR3 extends over 14 amino acids. Germline V gene data show CDR1 as LNHDA and CDR2 as SQIVND (reference sequence). CDR3 in amino acids: CASSPLIGGTEAFF. The DNA of the CDR3 is TGTGCCAGTAGCCCTCTGATTGGGGGCACTGAAGCTTTCTTT.

In its sample, this clone was seen once. V and J are TRBV5-1 and TRBJ1-2, with D tentatively TRBD1 (5 bases). CDR1 and CDR2 (germline): SGHRS, YFSETQ. This CDR3 is 12 amino acids long. The V end was cut by 3 bases, the J end by 7 bases, with 10 bases between. CDR3 nucleotide sequence: TGCGCCAGCAGCTCACAGACAGTTGGCTACACCTTC. This codes for CASSSQTVGYTF.

The chain employs TRBV5-1 and TRBJ2-1, with 14 bases matching TRBD2. The CDR3 is 18 residues long. Germline-derived CDR1 and CDR2 are SGHRS and YFSETQ. V shed 4 bases and J 4 bases; nucleotides not matched to a gene: 10. DNA for the CDR3: TGCGCCAGCAGCCAGCGGACTAGCGGGGGGACACCATACAATGAGCAGTTCTTC. Encoded protein: CASSQRTSGGTPYNEQFF.

The rearrangement uses TRBV7-2 and TRBJ1-1; tentative D call: TRBD1 (6 bases). This CDR3 has 13 amino acids. Trimming cost V 8 bases and J 3 bases, with 13 bases left between them. Germline V CDR1 and CDR2: SGHTA, FQGNSA. The CDR3 reads CASFGGMDTEAFF. The CDR3 DNA is TGTGCCAGCTTCGGGGGCATGGACACTGAAGCTTTCTTT.

This chain joins TRBV30 and TRBJ1-1; no definite D call. This CDR3 region has 13 residues. The V gene lost 2 bases and the J gene lost 0 bases, with 7 bases spanning the gap. Germline V gene lookup returns CDR1 GTSNPN and CDR2 SVGIG (reference sequence). The chain's CDR3 is CAWSSQVNTEAFF. The CDR3 DNA reads as TGTGCCTGGAGTTCCCAGGTGAACACTGAAGCTTTCTTT. Based on the CDR3 plus reference TRBV30 and TRBJ1-1, the full variable domain is SQTIHQWPATLVQPVGSPLSLECTVEGTSNPNLYWYRQAAGRGLQLLFYSVGIGQISSEVPQNLSASRPQDRQFILSSKKLLLSDSGFYLCAWSSQVNTEAFFGQGTRLTVV.

V is TRBV6-1 and J is TRBJ2-7; perhaps D is TRBD1 or TRBD2 (5 bases each). There are 15 residues in the CDR3. Germline CDR1 and CDR2: MNHNS and SASEGT. V shed 2 bases and J shed 5 bases, with 16 bases lying between them. CDR3 in amino acids: CASSELGRPQNEQYF. Written as DNA, the CDR3 is TGTGCCAGCAGTGAACTGGGACGGCCTCAGAACGAGCAGTACTTC.

This rearrangement joins TRBV18 to TRBJ2-7; D not resolved. Germline-derived CDR1 and CDR2 are KGHSH and LQKENI. Trimming took off 0 bases at V and 3 bases at J, with 15 bases between the two ends. The CDR3 is made up of 16 amino acids. For the CDR3, the DNA is TGTGCCAGCTCACCACCCTGGGGAAGGCTACTCTACGAGCAGTACTTC. This gives the protein CASSPPWGRLLYEQYF.

The V call is TRBV4-1, the J call TRBJ1-1, with a possible D match to TRBD1 (6 bases). V lost 0 bases and J 8 bases, leaving 10 bases between the germline ends. Germline CDR1 and CDR2: MGHRA and YSYEKL. The CDR3 consists of 13 residues. CDR3 DNA: TGCGCCAGCAGCCAAGAGGCAGGGGTAGAAGCTTTCTTT. This sequence encodes CASSQEAGVEAFF.

V usage is TRBV18 and J usage is TRBJ1-1; tentative D call: TRBD1 (5 bases). V was pared by 5 bases and J by 2 bases, with 6 bases between. Per germline, CDR1 KGHSH and CDR2 LQKENI. CDR3 length: 12 residues. CDR3 DNA: TGTGCCAGCTCAGGGGCTAACACTGAAGCTTTCTTT. As protein: CASSGANTEAFF. Drawing the rest from reference TRBV18 and TRBJ1-1, the complete variable domain is NAGVMQNPRHLVRRRGQEARLRCSPMKGHSHVYWYRQLPEEGLKFMVYLQKENIIDESGMPKERFSAEFPKEGPSILRIQQVVRGDSAAYFCASSGANTEAFFGQGTRLTVV.

The table lists this clone with a count of one. The CDR3 sequence is CASSLGLTSIATNEKLFF. In DNA form, the CDR3 reads TGTGCCAGCAGCTTGGGATTAACGAGTATAGCGACTAATGAAAAACTGTTTTTT. This sequence joins TRBV5-4 and TRBJ1-4; D unclear. V was shortened by 0 bases and J by 2 bases, with 17 bases between the two germline ends. From germline, CDR1 is SGHNT and CDR2 YYREEE (reference sequence). CDR3 length equals 18 residues.

The DNA of the CDR3 is TGTGCCAGCTCACCACCGGGGACAGGGCGAAGTCAGCCCCAGCATTTT. Translating it yields CASSPPGTGRSQPQHF. The V and J genes are TRBV18 and TRBJ1-5, with 9 bases aligning to TRBD1. J lost 6 bases, V lost 0 bases, and 6 bases had no gene match. CDR3 size: 16 residues. From germline, CDR1 is KGHSH and CDR2 LQKENI.

The chain couples TRBV5-6 to TRBJ2-5; TRBD2 aligns across 11 bases. CDR3 length: 16 amino acids. Germline CDR1 reads SGHDT; CDR2 reads YYEEEE. Losses at the gene ends were 3 bases for V and 7 bases for J; bases not matched to a gene: 11. CDR3 nucleotides: TGTGCCAGCAGCTCAAAGGGACTAGCGGACCTTCGGACCCAGTACTTC. Its protein is CASSSKGLADLRTQYF. Full variable domain (missing parts from reference TRBV5-6 and TRBJ2-5): DAGVTQSPTHLIKTRGQQVTLRCSPKSGHDTVSWYQQALGQGPQFIFQYYEEEERQRGNFPDRFSGHQFPNYSSELNVNALLLGDSALYLCASSSKGLADLRTQYFGPGTRLLVL.

This sequence joins TRBV5-1 and TRBJ2-2, with TRBD1 matching over 7 bases. After removal of 4 bases from V and 3 bases from J, the junction contained 3 bases not matched to a gene. Per the germline V gene, CDR1 is SGHRS and CDR2 is YFSETQ. The CDR3 spans 14 residues. This chain's CDR3 is CASSRTGDTGELFF. The CDR3 DNA sequence: TGCGCCAGCAGCCGTACAGGGGACACCGGGGAGCTGTTTTTT. Combining the CDR3 with reference TRBV5-1 and TRBJ2-2 gives the whole variable domain KAGVTQTPRYLIKTRGQQVTLSCSPISGHRSVSWYQQTPGQGLQFLFEYFSETQRNKGNFPGRFSGRQFSNSRSEMNVSTLELGDSALYLCASSRTGDTGELFFGEGSRLTVL.

V and J are TRBV25-1 and TRBJ1-1; 7 bases agree with TRBD1. Per the germline V gene, CDR1 is MGHDK and CDR2 is SYGVNS. V was clipped by 3 bases and J by 7 bases; unmatched bases: 5. This CDR3 is 13 amino acids long. The DNA of the CDR3 is TGTGCCAGCAGTGAGATACAGGGGAGTGAAGCTTTCTTT. Amino acid sequence: CASSEIQGSEAFF.